This T cell receptor (beta chain) stems from a study of cytomegalovirus exposure and HLA in healthy donors. Details on this clone: Antigen specificity is unknown.

The approximately 120-subject validation cohort, separate from the approximately 670-subject first cohort, included the donors. J lost 5 bases, V lost 3 bases, and 9 bases had no gene match. This CDR3 comprises 15 residues. Germline lookup yields CDR1 MGHRA and CDR2 YSYEKL. Regarding the study as a whole: A list of 164 TCR beta chains associated with cytomegalovirus was given.

The method was immunoSEQ multiplex PCR; TCRdb's version includes in-frame clones alone and lacks a portion of them. The sample carries some 150,000 clones, 80% to 90% recorded once. The clonotype was recovered from a woman younger than 35 in good health and CMV-seropositive. The rearrangement uses TRBV4-1 and TRBJ2-7, with 8 bases that match TRBD2. The sequenced material came from PBMCs. The CDR3 region is CASSHVGGAPHEQYF. The DNA of the CDR3 is TGCGCCAGCAGCCATGTCGGGGGGGCCCCCCACGAGCAGTACTTC.